These 10 T cell receptor beta chains came from one sample sequenced in a study of shared clonotypes between healthy human individuals. Assay: immunoSEQ multiplex PCR; the TCRdb copy retains only in-frame clones and omits some. The table has approximately 480,000 clones, over 75% seen once. Sample: PBMCs. The receptors were sampled from a middle-aged woman in good health. Some clones in this sample may be carry-over from other donors' samples.

This chain uses TRBV15 with TRBJ1-5, with 7 bases aligning to TRBD1. The CDR3 loop spans 15 amino acids. The V gene end was trimmed by 6 bases and the J gene end by 7 bases; junction bases not matched to a gene: 12. From germline, CDR1 is LNHNV and CDR2 YYDKDF (reference sequence). The DNA of the CDR3 is TGTGCCACCAGGGAAGGGACAGCGGGCCACCAGCCCCAGCATTTT. Its protein product is CATREGTAGHQPQHF.

This clone showed up just a few times. The chain uses TRBV2 and TRBJ2-7; D call uncertain. CDR1 is SNHLY, CDR2 FYNNEI, per germline. This CDR3 spans 14 amino acids. V gave up 7 bases and J gave up 0 bases, with 13 bases separating them. The CDR3 loop is CASTPRRISYEQYF. The CDR3 DNA reads TGTGCCAGCACCCCGAGGCGGATCTCCTACGAGCAGTACTTC. Drawing the rest from reference TRBV2 and TRBJ2-7, the complete variable domain is EPEVTQTPSHQVTQMGQEVILRCVPISNHLYFYWYRQILGQKVEFLVSFYNNEISEKSEIFDDQFSVERPDGSNFTLKIRSTKLEDSAMYFCASTPRRISYEQYFGPGTRLTVT.

The chain couples TRBV28 to TRBJ2-6; D call uncertain. CDR1 and CDR2 from the germline V gene are MDHEN and SYDVKM. Trimming shortened V by 4 bases and J by 2 bases, and 3 bases separated the two germline ends. The CDR3 contains 13 residues. The CDR3 is CASSSPGANVLTF. For the CDR3, the DNA is TGTGCCAGCAGTTCCCCTGGGGCCAACGTCCTGACTTTC. The full variable domain, in which reference TRBV28 and TRBJ2-6 provide the parts outside the CDR3, is DVKVTQSSRYLVKRTGEKVFLECVQDMDHENMFWYRQDPGLGLRLIYFSYDVKMKEKGDIPEGYSVSREKKERFSLILESASTNQTSMYLCASSSPGANVLTFGAGSRLTVL.

This chain uses TRBV28 with TRBJ1-1; the D gene is possibly TRBD1 (5 bases). CDR1 is MDHEN and CDR2 is SYDVKM in the germline V gene. Trimming stripped 7 bases from V and 4 bases from J, with 16 bases between. The CDR3 consists of 14 residues. The CDR3 DNA follows: TGTGCCAGCACCCTCTGGGGGAGATCCACTGAAGCTTTCTTT. Translation gives CASTLWGRSTEAFF.

The chain joins TRBV11-1 to TRBJ2-7, with 7 bases aligning to TRBD1. The junction had 4 bases not matched to a gene; V was cut back by 5 bases and J by 3 bases. Germline-derived CDR1 and CDR2 are SGHAT and FQDESV (reference sequence). The length of the CDR3 is 13 residues. CDR3 residues: CASSRGQRYEQYF. For the CDR3, the DNA is TGTGCCAGCAGCCGGGGACAGCGCTACGAGCAGTACTTC.

This chain links TRBV2 with TRBJ2-5; 14 nucleotides match TRBD2. Germline V gene data show CDR1 as SNHLY and CDR2 as FYNNEI. This CDR3 is built from 14 residues. V shed 7 bases, J shed 5 bases, and the junction held 3 bases outside the gene matches. CDR3 residues: CASTGTSGSETQYF. The CDR3 DNA is TGTGCCAGCACCGGGACTAGCGGGAGCGAGACCCAGTACTTC.

The table lists this clone with many counts. The rearrangement uses TRBV7-2 and TRBJ1-2; a possible D gene is TRBD1 (5 bases). This CDR3 region has 16 residues. V shed 5 bases and J shed 6 bases, with 22 bases lying between them. From germline, CDR1 is SGHTA and CDR2 FQGNSA. CDR3: CASSQFTPRQGDGYTF. The CDR3 DNA is TGTGCCAGCAGCCAATTTACCCCCAGGCAGGGAGATGGCTACACCTTC.

The chain combines TRBV30 with TRBJ2-1; no clear D. Trimming took off 3 bases at V and 2 bases at J, with 11 bases between the two ends. The CDR3 loop spans 14 amino acids. Germline loops: CDR1 GTSNPN, CDR2 SVGIG (reference sequence). CDR3 amino acids: CAWSEGNTYNEQFF. The CDR3 nucleotides read TGTGCCTGGAGCGAAGGGAACACCTACAATGAGCAGTTCTTC. Variable domain in full (rest from reference TRBV30 and TRBJ2-1): SQTIHQWPATLVQPVGSPLSLECTVEGTSNPNLYWYRQAAGRGLQLLFYSVGIGQISSEVPQNLSASRPQDRQFILSSKKLLLSDSGFYLCAWSEGNTYNEQFFGPGTRLTVL.

The V and J genes are TRBV18 and TRBJ2-1, with 7 bases aligning to TRBD2. V dropped 0 bases and J dropped 3; count of bases not matched to a gene: 5. CDR1 and CDR2 from the germline V gene are KGHSH and LQKENI. The CDR3 is 16 residues long. The chain's CDR3 is CASSPPGGSRYNEQFF. For the CDR3, the DNA is TGTGCCAGCTCACCACCGGGGGGGAGTCGCTACAATGAGCAGTTCTTC.

The J gene is TRBJ1-5, the V gene TRBV28, with 7 bases identical to TRBD1. Germline V gene data show CDR1 as MDHEN and CDR2 as SYDVKM. The CDR3 runs to 15 residues. The V gene end was trimmed by 4 bases and the J gene end by 6 bases; junction bases not matched to a gene: 9. CDR3 DNA: TGTGCCAGCAGTTCCCCGGAGGGGGCAGGTCAGCCCCAGCATTTT. Its translation: CASSSPEGAGQPQHF.